The clone carrying this TCR beta chain was seen only a few times. The data were taken from a study of T cell changes during pregnancy in multiple sclerosis. This table comes from immunoSEQ multiplex PCR, and its TCRdb copy is limited to in-frame clones, with some not included. The table records about 69,000 clones, approximately 90% of them present only once. The CDR3 covers 13 residues. Germline V lookup: CDR1 SGHRS, CDR2 YFSETQ. With 0 bases removed from V and 3 bases from J, the gap between germline ends came to 6 bases. This receptor was obtained from a female donor with multiple sclerosis, enrolled in a pregnancy study. The chain is built from TRBV5-1 and TRBJ1-2; possibly TRBD1 for D (6 bases). Here the sequenced sample was peripheral blood, taken before pregnancy. CDR3 sequence reads: CASSLDRDYGYTF. The CDR3 DNA sequence: TGCGCCAGCAGCTTGGACAGGGACTATGGCTACACCTTC.